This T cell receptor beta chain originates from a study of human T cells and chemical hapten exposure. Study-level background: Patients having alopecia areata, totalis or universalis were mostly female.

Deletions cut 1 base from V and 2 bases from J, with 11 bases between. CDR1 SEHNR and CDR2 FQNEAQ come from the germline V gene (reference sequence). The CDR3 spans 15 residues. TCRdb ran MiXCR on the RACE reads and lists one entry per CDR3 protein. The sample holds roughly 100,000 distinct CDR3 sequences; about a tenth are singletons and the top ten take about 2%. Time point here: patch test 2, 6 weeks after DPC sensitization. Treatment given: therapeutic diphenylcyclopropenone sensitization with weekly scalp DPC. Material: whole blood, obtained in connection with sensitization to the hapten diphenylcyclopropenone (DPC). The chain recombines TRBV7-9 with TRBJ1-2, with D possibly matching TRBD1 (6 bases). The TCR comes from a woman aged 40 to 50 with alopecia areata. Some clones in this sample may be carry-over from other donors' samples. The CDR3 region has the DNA TGTGCCAGCAGCTTAGGTCAGGGGTTGAACTATGGCTACACCTTC. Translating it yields CASSLGQGLNYGYTF.